The sequence of this TCR beta chain was determined in a study of blood T cell repertoires in COVID-19. This CDR3 region has 15 residues. The germline V and J ends were trimmed by 4 bases and 5 bases, with 17 bases remaining between them. The V gene's germline CDR1 is SGHDN and CDR2 FVKESK. Libraries were prepared by immunoSEQ multiplex PCR; TCRdb keeps only in-frame clonotypes and omits some of them. Of 490,000 or so clones in the sample, about 88% were seen once. The chain employs TRBV14 and TRBJ2-5, with D tentatively TRBD2 (5 bases). Source material: PBMCs or T cells enriched from blood (not recorded which). This clonotype originated in a woman aged 55 to 70 who had recovered from COVID-19. The CDR3: CASSPGVLASETQYF. Written as DNA, the CDR3 is TGTGCCAGCAGCCCTGGGGTTCTAGCTTCGGAGACCCAGTACTTC.